The entry that follows covers one T cell receptor beta chain sequence. These data belong to a study of control samples from healthy donors and cancer patients. Generated by immunoSEQ multiplex PCR, the TCRdb table keeps only in-frame clones and is missing some. The table includes more than 95,000 clones, approximately 92% detected once. The sequencing sample was made of PBMCs. The clonotype was recovered from an elderly man with head and neck cancer.

The CDR3 reads CASSLVNGGAFGETQYF. Written as DNA, the CDR3 is TGTGCCAGCAGCTTAGTAAACGGGGGGGCTTTCGGAGAGACCCAGTACTTC. The V and J genes are TRBV7-9 and TRBJ2-5; 8 bases align to TRBD2. Trimming at V came to 1 base and at J to 4 bases, leaving 11 bases not matched to a gene. CDR3 length equals 17 residues. Germline CDR1 reads SEHNR; CDR2 reads FQNEAQ (reference sequence).